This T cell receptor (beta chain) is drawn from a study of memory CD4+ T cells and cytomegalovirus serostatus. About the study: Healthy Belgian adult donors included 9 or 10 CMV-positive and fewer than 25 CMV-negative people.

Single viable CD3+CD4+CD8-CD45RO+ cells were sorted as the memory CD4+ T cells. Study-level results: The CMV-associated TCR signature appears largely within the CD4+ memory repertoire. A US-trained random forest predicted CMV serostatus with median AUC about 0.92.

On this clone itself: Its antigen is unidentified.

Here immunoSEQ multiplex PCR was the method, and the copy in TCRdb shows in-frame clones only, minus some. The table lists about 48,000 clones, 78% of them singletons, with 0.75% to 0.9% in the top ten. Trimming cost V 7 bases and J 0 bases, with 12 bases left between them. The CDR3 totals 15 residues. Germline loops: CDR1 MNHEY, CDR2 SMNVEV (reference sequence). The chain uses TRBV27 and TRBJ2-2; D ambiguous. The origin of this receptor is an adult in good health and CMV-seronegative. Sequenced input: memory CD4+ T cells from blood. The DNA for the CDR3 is TGTGCCAGCAACAACGGGCTAGCGAACACCGGGGAGCTGTTTTTT. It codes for CASNNGLANTGELFF.